This is a list of T cell receptor beta chains from one sample in a study of T cells in localized non-small cell lung cancer. Produced via immunoSEQ multiplex PCR; TCRdb's table is partial and in-frame only. This table holds 35,000 or so clones, 70% to 90% found once. The sequencing used peripheral blood, collected before any cancer treatment. These receptors were taken from a woman aged 40 to 75 with stage I lung adenocarcinoma. CDR3s include the opening cysteine and the closing phenylalanine or tryptophan. Fields, in order: D gene, J gene, CDR3 length, V gene, clone size, CDR3 protein, CDR3 DNA. D genes are given only for firm matches. Size tells how often a clone was seen (once, few, many) or the class of an expanded clone, and some rows leave it out.

>TRBD2|TRBJ2-1|14|TRBV2|-
CASRGSGGLNEQFF
TGTGCCAGCAGAGGTAGCGGGGGCCTCAATGAGCAGTTCTTC
>-|TRBJ1-5|15|TRBV10-3|-
CAISDYDGSNQPQHF
TGTGCCATCAGTGACTACGACGGTAGCAATCAGCCCCAGCATTTT
>-|TRBJ2-7|15|TRBV18|-
CASSPPLASSYEQYF
TGTGCCAGCTCACCACCCCTAGCTAGCTCCTACGAGCAGTACTTC
>-|TRBJ1-5|17|TRBV28|-
CASSHEGFFTSLQPQHF
TGTGCCAGCAGCCACGAGGGGTTTTTCACTTCTTTGCAGCCCCAGCATTTT
>TRBD2|TRBJ2-1|14|TRBV5-1|few
CASSSGGAGNEQFF
TGCGCCAGCAGTAGCGGGGGGGCTGGCAATGAGCAGTTCTTC
>-|TRBJ2-7|14|TRBV6-5|few
CASSQPPKTREQYF
TGTGCCAGCAGCCAACCACCCAAGACACGCGAGCAGTACTTC
>-|TRBJ1-6|13|TRBV18|few
CASSPGGDSPLHF
TGTGCCAGCTCACCAGGAGGGGATTCACCCCTCCACTTT
>TRBD1|TRBJ1-5|14|TRBV5-1|-
CASSSQGAGQPQHF
TGCGCCAGCAGCTCACAGGGGGCAGGGCAGCCCCAGCATTTT
>-|TRBJ1-1|16|TRBV6-5|-
CASSYSMQTGNTEAFF
TGTGCCAGCAGTTACTCGATGCAAACAGGGAACACTGAAGCTTTCTTT
>-|TRBJ1-6|14|TRBV4-1|-
CASSQDGGDSPLHF
TGCGCCAGCAGCCAAGACGGGGGGGATTCACCCCTCCACTTT
>-|TRBJ1-2|9|TRBV29-1|-
CSVEGGRPF
TGCAGCGTTGAAGGCGGTCGGCCTTTC
>-|TRBJ1-4|14|TRBV28|-
CASSLSRGNEKLFF
TGTGCCAGCAGTTTGTCCAGGGGTAATGAAAAACTGTTTTTT
>-|TRBJ2-5|14|TRBV7-9|-
CASSRRTDQETQYF
TGTGCCAGCAGCCGACGGACAGATCAAGAGACCCAGTACTTC
>-|TRBJ1-1|16|TRBV7-2|-
CASSLAPTGPATEAFF
TGTGCCAGCAGCTTAGCTCCCACAGGACCCGCCACTGAAGCTTTCTTT
>-|TRBJ1-6|15|TRBV6-5|-
CASSHGQIDNSPLHF
TGTGCCAGCAGTCATGGACAGATTGATAATTCACCCCTCCACTTT
>-|TRBJ2-7|14|TRBV28|once
CASSSLARRYEQYF
TGTGCCAGCAGCAGTCTAGCGCGGCGCTACGAGCAGTACTTC
>TRBD1|TRBJ1-2|17|TRBV18|once
CASSPLTGGLINYGYTF
TGTGCCAGCTCACCACTAACAGGGGGCCTTATTAACTATGGCTACACCTTC
>-|TRBJ1-3|15|TRBV7-2|-
CASSRQLNSGNTIYF
TGTGCCAGCAGCCGTCAGCTAAACTCTGGAAACACCATATATTTT
>-|TRBJ2-1|16|TRBV7-2|-
CASSLVGGRIYNEQFF
TGTGCCAGCAGCTTAGTCGGGGGGCGGATATACAATGAGCAGTTCTTC
>-|TRBJ1-2|14|TRBV9|-
CASSVLGGASGYTF
TGTGCCAGCAGCGTCCTCGGGGGGGCGAGTGGCTACACCTTC
>-|TRBJ1-1|13|TRBV7-3|-
CASSPRLGTEAFF
TGTGCCAGCAGCCCTCGTCTGGGCACTGAAGCTTTCTTT
>TRBD1|TRBJ2-1|15|TRBV12-5|-
CASASSRDRNNEQFF
TGTGCTAGTGCTTCGTCCCGGGACAGGAACAATGAGCAGTTCTTC
>TRBD2|TRBJ2-3|16|TRBV5-1|few
CASSLELAGGGDTQYF
TGCGCCAGCAGCTTGGAACTAGCGGGGGGCGGGGATACGCAGTATTTT
>-|TRBJ1-2|13|TRBV5-3|-
CASSLSGSSGYTF
TGTGCCAGCAGCTTATCGGGGTCGAGTGGCTACACCTTC
>TRBD1|TRBJ2-7|15|TRBV25-1|-
CASSLSRGPLGEQYF
TGTGCCAGCAGCCTTTCCAGGGGGCCCCTCGGCGAGCAGTACTTC
>TRBD1|TRBJ1-2|14|TRBV6-5|-
CASTADRAPYGYTF
TGTGCCAGCACCGCGGACAGGGCCCCCTATGGCTACACCTTC
>TRBD1|TRBJ1-1|14|TRBV2|-
CASKTGGSNTEAFF
TGTGCCAGTAAAACAGGGGGGTCGAACACTGAAGCTTTCTTT
>TRBD1|TRBJ2-6|16|TRBV4-3|-
CARWDRELTGANVLTF
TGCGCCCGTTGGGACAGGGAATTGACTGGGGCCAACGTCCTGACTTTC
>-|TRBJ2-5|13|TRBV10-3|-
CAIRAQGGETQYF
TGTGCCATCAGGGCGCAGGGTGGGGAGACCCAGTACTTC
>-|TRBJ1-5|13|TRBV2|-
CASSIQGGQPQHF
TGTGCCAGCAGCATACAAGGAGGGCAGCCCCAGCATTTT
>-|TRBJ2-5|14|TRBV10-1|few
CASSSQGSSGTQYF
TGCGCCAGCTCCTCGCAGGGATCTTCGGGGACCCAGTACTTC
>-|TRBJ1-6|15|TRBV9|-
CASSAYGRASSPLHF
TGTGCCAGCAGCGCCTACGGGAGGGCTAGTTCACCCCTCCACTTT
>-|TRBJ1-2|12|TRBV6-1|few
CASSEAGHGYTF
TGTGCCAGCAGTGAAGCTGGGCATGGCTACACCTTC
>-|TRBJ1-2|16|TRBV4-3|-
CASSQDFRIANYGYTF
TGCGCCAGCAGCCAAGATTTCCGGATTGCTAACTATGGCTACACCTTC
>-|TRBJ2-3|13|TRBV13|-
CASSSAIIDTQYF
TGTGCCAGCAGCTCGGCTATTATCGATACGCAGTATTTT
>TRBD1|TRBJ2-2|16|TRBV29-1|-
CSVGRGTGAGTGELFF
TGCAGCGTTGGGAGGGGGACAGGGGCAGGGACCGGGGAGCTGTTTTTT
>TRBD1|TRBJ2-4|18|TRBV28|-
CASSLWGTGLWAKNIQYF
TGTGCCAGCAGTTTATGGGGGACAGGGCTGTGGGCCAAAAACATTCAGTACTTC
>TRBD1|TRBJ2-7|15|TRBV19|-
CASSPHTGGPGEQYF
TGTGCCAGTAGTCCCCACACAGGGGGCCCGGGGGAGCAGTACTTC
>TRBD2|TRBJ2-1|15|TRBV5-5|-
CASSLGLAGYNEQFF
TGTGCCAGCAGCTTGGGACTAGCAGGATACAATGAGCAGTTCTTC
>-|TRBJ2-2|14|TRBV18|-
CASSPMVDTGELFF
TGTGCCAGCTCACCCATGGTGGACACCGGGGAGCTGTTTTTT
>-|TRBJ2-6|15|TRBV5-1|-
CASSLGNSGANVLTF
TGCGCCAGCAGCCTCGGAAACTCTGGGGCCAACGTCCTGACTTTC
>-|TRBJ1-2|14|TRBV7-2|few
CASSFGQPNYGYTF
TGTGCCAGCAGTTTCGGACAGCCAAACTATGGCTACACCTTC
>TRBD1|TRBJ1-5|15|TRBV27|-
CASRLGTGANQPQHF
TGTGCCAGCAGGCTCGGGACAGGCGCCAATCAGCCCCAGCATTTT
>-|TRBJ1-1|13|TRBV30|-
CASSRPFNTEAFF
TGTGCCTCTTCTAGACCTTTTAACACTGAAGCTTTCTTT
>-|TRBJ2-3|12|TRBV28|-
CASRPPTDTQYF
TGTGCCAGCCGCCCTCCCACAGATACGCAGTATTTT
>-|TRBJ2-7|15|TRBV7-8|-
CASSLRAGAPYEQYF
TGTGCCAGCAGCTTACGGGCGGGGGCCCCCTACGAGCAGTACTTC
>-|TRBJ1-1|13|TRBV9|-
CASSVVSGTEAFF
TGTGCCAGCAGCGTAGTGTCGGGAACTGAAGCTTTCTTT
>-|TRBJ2-2|15|TRBV5-1|-
CASSLGGPMDGELFF
TGCGCCAGCAGCTTGGGGGGACCTATGGACGGGGAGCTGTTTTTT